The 15 T cell receptor beta chains below were found in one sample sequenced in a study of T cells in Graves' hyperthyroidism and ophthalmopathy. Authors of the study amplified TCR beta CDR3 regions from RNA transcripts. During a first-round RT-PCR of the TCR CDR3, the HTBI primer set was used. Each CDR3 protein is one row after TCRdb ran MiXCR on the multiplex PCR reads. The repertoire includes some 50,000 distinct CDR3 sequences, under 50% of them detected once, and roughly 9.7% sits in the top ten. The specimen was blood. Every receptor here comes from a woman between 45 and 60 years old with Graves' ophthalmopathy.

This clonotype has at least ten counts. The V and J genes are TRBV4-1 and TRBJ1-6; weak D call: TRBD1 (6 bases). V was shortened by 2 bases and J by 10 bases, with 24 bases between the two germline ends. This CDR3 has 18 amino acids. Germline V gene data show CDR1 as MGHRA and CDR2 as YSYEKL. Here the CDR3 reads CASSQNPNSGTQTSPLHF. The CDR3 region has the DNA TGCGCCAGCAGCCAAAACCCAAATAGCGGGACACAAACATCACCCCTCCACTTT.

The V call is TRBV28, the J call TRBJ2-3; D not certain. The CDR3 has 13 amino acids. Germline V CDR1 and CDR2: MDHEN, SYDVKM. Trimming took 4 bases from V and 4 from J, leaving 9 bases between them. The CDR3 region has the DNA TGTGCCAGCAGTTCAAACTACCCAGATACGCAGTATTTT. Translating it yields CASSSNYPDTQYF. The whole variable domain, remainder taken from reference TRBV28 and TRBJ2-3, is DVKVTQSSRYLVKRTGEKVFLECVQDMDHENMFWYRQDPGLGLRLIYFSYDVKMKEKGDIPEGYSVSREKKERFSLILESASTNQTSMYLCASSSNYPDTQYFGPGTRLTVL.

This sequence joins TRBV7-3 and TRBJ2-7, with 14 bases that match TRBD2. The length of the CDR3 is 18 residues. The junction had 8 bases not matched to a gene; V was cut back by 2 bases and J by 2 bases. Per the germline V gene, CDR1 is SGHTA and CDR2 is FQGTGA. For the CDR3, the DNA is TGTGCCAGCAGCTTACCAGGGACTAGCGGGAGAGGGCCCTACGAGCAGTACTTC. Encoded protein: CASSLPGTSGRGPYEQYF.

This clonotype was seen once. J is TRBJ2-1 and V is TRBV20-1, with TRBD2 as a possible D gene (5 bases). V gave up 3 bases and J gave up 5 bases, with 14 bases separating them. Germline V gene lookup returns CDR1 DFQATT and CDR2 SNEGSKA (reference sequence). This CDR3 comprises 14 residues. The CDR3: CSASTGDLNNEQFF. CDR3 nucleotides: TGCAGTGCTAGCACCGGGGATCTCAACAATGAGCAGTTCTTC.

This clonotype showed up many times. The chain is built from TRBV5-1 and TRBJ2-5, with TRBD1 identical over 7 bases. The V gene end was trimmed by 3 bases and the J gene end by 2 bases; junction bases not matched to a gene: 4. Per the germline V gene, CDR1 is SGHRS and CDR2 is YFSETQ. The CDR3 has 14 amino acids. CDR3 sequence (DNA): TGCGCCAGCAGCTCTGGACAGGAACAAGAGACCCAGTACTTC. It translates to CASSSGQEQETQYF.

V gene TRBV19 combines with J gene TRBJ2-7; D might be TRBD1 or TRBD2, each matching 6 bases. Trimming left V 2 bases short and J 7 bases short, with 12 bases between. Germline values: CDR1 LNHDA, CDR2 SQIVND (reference sequence). CDR3 length equals 13 residues. The CDR3 nucleotides are TGTGCCAGTAGTATACTGGGGGGCGGTGAGCAGTACTTC. Translated, it gives CASSILGGGEQYF.

Remarks on this clonotype: This likely comes from a read error, as the CDR3 has no conserved phenylalanine or tryptophan at its end. The DNA is omitted, as the CDR3 cannot be located on it reliably, and the CDR3 follows TCRdb's listing. The chain links TRBV5-1 to TRBJ2-1; no check of the table's D call, TRBD2, against the DNA was made. Germline CDR1 reads SGHRS; CDR2 reads YFSETQ. The CDR3 adds up to 8 amino acids, both ends counted. The CDR3 loop reads CASSLVAG.

The gene calls are TRBV24-1 and TRBJ1-5; D is ambiguous. This CDR3 contains 13 residues. The germline V and J ends were trimmed by 6 bases and 4 bases, with 9 bases remaining between them. Per germline, CDR1 KGHDR and CDR2 SFDVKD. The CDR3: CATSLQANQPQHF. CDR3 DNA: TGTGCCACCAGTCTTCAAGCTAATCAGCCCCAGCATTTT.

As concerns this clonotype: A read error may be the cause here, since a much bigger clone is one base away. Because it lacks the conserved phenylalanine or tryptophan at the end, this CDR3 is likely a read error. This sequence joins TRBV24-1 and TRBJ2-1, with D possibly TRBD1 on 6 matching bases. The CDR3 length is 17 residues. The V and J ends lost 3 bases and 9 bases respectively, with 23 bases between them. Germline V lookup: CDR1 KGHDR, CDR2 SFDVKD. The DNA for the CDR3 is TGTGCCACCAGTGATCCGCCCAGGTGGGGTTTGGACAGTGAGCAGTTCTGC. As protein: CATSDPPRWGLDSEQFC.

This clonotype has at least ten counts. The rearrangement links TRBV20-1 to TRBJ2-1; 13 bases fit TRBD2. The ends lost 3 bases at V and 4 bases at J; junction bases unmatched: 9. The CDR3 contains 17 residues. Per germline, CDR1 DFQATT and CDR2 SNEGSKA (reference sequence). CDR3 in amino acids: CSASSPGLAGKYNEQFF. The CDR3 coding sequence is TGCAGTGCTAGTTCCCCGGGACTAGCGGGGAAGTACAATGAGCAGTTCTTC.

The chain has TRBV19 and TRBJ2-1; D is tentatively TRBD1 or TRBD2 (5 bases each). Trimming cost V 6 bases and J 9 bases, with 12 bases left between them. Germline-derived CDR1 and CDR2 are LNHDA and SQIVND (reference sequence). This CDR3 comprises 12 residues. The CDR3 DNA sequence: TGTGCCAGTAGCAATCGGGGACCTGAGCAGTTCTTC. Residues: CASSNRGPEQFF.

In its sample, this clonotype was seen many times. The chain is built from TRBV16 and TRBJ1-2; 10 bases are a match to TRBD1. There are 14 residues in the CDR3. Germline CDR1 is KGHSY and CDR2 is FQNENV. Germline trimming cut 2 bases from V and 7 bases from J; bases unmatched to any gene: 4. CDR3 in DNA: TGTGCCAGCAGCCAAGACAGGGGGCAAAGTGGCTACACCTTC. This sequence encodes CASSQDRGQSGYTF.

This clonotype was detected many times. The chain joins TRBV28 to TRBJ1-5; D is undetermined. CDR3 length: 15 amino acids. Germline V lookup: CDR1 MDHEN, CDR2 SYDVKM. Trimming removed 5 bases at V and 3 bases at J, with 14 bases between. The DNA of the CDR3 is TGTGCCAGCAGTCGCGACGGAACCCTCAATCAGCCCCAGCATTTT. Translation: CASSRDGTLNQPQHF.

Of note for this clonotype: The junction shows a germline mismatch at one end, possibly a read error. The rearrangement joins TRBV2 to TRBJ1-1; TRBD1 is a possible D gene (5 bases). CDR1 is SNHLY and CDR2 is FYNNEI in the germline V gene. The CDR3 spans 15 residues. CDR3 nucleotides: TGTGCCAGCACCCCGAGGGGAGAGATGAACACTGAAGCGTTCTTT. Protein product: CASTPRGEMNTEAFF.

The chain recombines TRBV20-1 with TRBJ2-1; TRBD2 matches at 8 bases. This CDR3 has 14 residues. Germline CDR1 reads DFQATT; CDR2 reads SNEGSKA (reference sequence). The V segment lost 2 bases and the J segment 2 bases; nucleotides outside the gene matches: 2. CDR3 sequence (DNA): TGCAGTGCTAGACGGCGGGAGGCCTACAATGAGCAGTTCTTC. Encoded protein: CSARRREAYNEQFF.